The 15 T cell receptor beta chains below come from one sample, sequenced in a study of T cell repertoires in cytomegalovirus infection (dated by TCRdb to about 2019). These receptors are not linked to any known antigen. The treatment or condition label, as the study defines it: in vitro stimulation with specific CMV peptide epitopes to enrich CMV-specific T cells. Data came from an Illumina HiSeq 1500. TCRdb applied fastp at Q25 and MiXCR to the public reads, then kept only in-frame beta chains. Under each unique CDR3 protein, matching rows form one entry showing the most common genes and DNA. Present in this sample are a few hundred thousand distinct CDR3 sequences, around a quarter of which were seen just once. The ten largest account for 13% of the sample. Sequenced material: cultured PBMCs, taken from culture after CMV antigen stimulation. These receptor sequences come from a human donor in good health (CMV status not recorded). Some clones in this sample may be carry-over from other donors' samples.

This chain connects TRBV4-3 to TRBJ2-3, with D perhaps matching TRBD1 (5 bases). V was clipped by 0 bases and J by 10 bases, with 11 bases between them. This CDR3 has 13 amino acids. Germline CDR1 reads LGHNA; CDR2 reads YSLEER. The CDR3 DNA is TGCGCCAGCAGCCAAGACCAGGGTCTCCCGCAGTATTTT. Translation: CASSQDQGLPQYF.

The sample holds many counts of this clonotype. The chain uses TRBV12-3 or TRBV12-4 and TRBJ1-1; 11 nucleotides line up with TRBD1. There are 16 residues in the CDR3. Trimming cost V 8 bases and J 2 bases; bases outside gene matches: 10. CDR3 sequence: CASFLRTGGLNTEAFF. CDR3 coding DNA: TGTGCCAGCTTCTTGCGGACAGGGGGCCTCAACACTGAAGCTTTCTTT.

CDR3 sequence (DNA): TGTGCCAGCAGTCCCAGGGGGGGATGGACTGAAGCTTTCTTT. Protein: CASSPRGGWTEAFF. The V gene is TRBV12-3 or TRBV12-4, the J gene TRBJ1-1; 7 bases agree with TRBD1. The CDR3 consists of 14 residues. The V and J ends lost 5 bases and 5 bases, in that order; junction bases with no gene match: 8.

This clonotype came up a few times. The chain carries TRBV7-9 and TRBJ2-5; D not certain. This CDR3 is built from 13 residues. Germline assignment: CDR1 SEHNR and CDR2 FQNEAQ (reference sequence). V lost 2 bases and J lost 5, with 9 bases in between. The CDR3 reads CASSLLAYETQYF. CDR3 nucleotide sequence: TGTGCCAGCAGCTTATTAGCATACGAGACCCAGTACTTC.

This clonotype was detected only a few times. This rearrangement joins TRBV9 to TRBJ1-6, with no clear D. With 0 bases removed from V and 0 bases from J, the gap between germline ends came to 10 bases. Germline V CDR1 and CDR2: SGDLS, YYNGEE. The CDR3 consists of 17 residues. The CDR3 sequence: CASSVASQSSYNSPLHF. The CDR3 region has the DNA TGTGCCAGCAGCGTAGCTAGCCAGAGCTCCTATAATTCACCCCTCCACTTT.

The rearrangement joins TRBV20-1 to TRBJ2-3, with D possibly matching TRBD2 (6 bases). This CDR3 has 14 amino acids. V shed 5 bases and J shed 3 bases, with 15 bases lying between them. CDR1 and CDR2 (germline): DFQATT, SNEGSKA (reference sequence). The CDR3 DNA reads as TGCAGTGCTGCAGCGGGCCATGGGACAGATACGCAGTATTTT. Its protein is CSAAAGHGTDTQYF.

This clonotype was counted once. J is TRBJ1-2 and V is TRBV12-3 or TRBV12-4, with no clear D. This CDR3 spans 12 amino acids. The V end lost 3 bases, the J end lost 7 bases, and 9 bases lay between the germline ends. The CDR3 region has the DNA TGTGCCAGCAGTTTTTCTGAGCGTGGCTACACCTTC. Protein: CASSFSERGYTF.

This clonotype has only a few counts. The rearrangement links TRBV4-1 to TRBJ1-1, with D possibly matching TRBD1 (5 bases). The ends were cut back, 0 bases at V and 6 bases at J, with 17 bases in the middle. The CDR3 spans 16 residues. Germline CDR1 and CDR2: MGHRA and YSYEKL. CDR3 sequence reads: CASSQDRLVRVAEAFF. The CDR3 DNA sequence: TGCGCCAGCAGCCAAGATAGGTTGGTCAGGGTGGCTGAAGCTTTCTTT.

This clonotype was found a few times. The V and J genes are TRBV6-1 and TRBJ2-1; 15 positions match TRBD2. The CDR3 has 16 residues. V was clipped by 5 bases and J by 9 bases; unmatched bases: 8. Germline CDR1 and CDR2: MNHNS and SASEGT. The CDR3 DNA reads as TGTGCCAGCAGTTTAAGGACTAGCGGGAGGGACGGTGAGCAGTTCTTC. It translates to CASSLRTSGRDGEQFF.

The chain uses TRBV7-2 and TRBJ2-3; 8 bases align to TRBD2. The CDR3 is 16 residues long. The V and J ends lost 1 base and 4 bases, in that order; junction bases with no gene match: 7. Germline CDR1 SGHTA, CDR2 FQGNSA. The chain's CDR3 is CASSLGGLVRADTQYF. In nucleotides, the CDR3 is TGTGCCAGCAGCTTAGGGGGACTAGTCAGGGCAGATACGCAGTATTTT.

A few counts support this clonotype. The chain combines TRBV19 with TRBJ2-4; TRBD1 matches at 7 bases. The germline CDR1 and CDR2 sequences are LNHDA and SQIVND (reference sequence). V lost 2 bases to trimming and J lost 0 bases; unmatched junction nucleotides: 13. The CDR3 is 19 residues long. The CDR3 sequence is CASSITSLDRQKAKNIQYF. The CDR3 DNA follows: TGTGCCAGTAGTATAACCTCCCTGGACAGGCAAAAAGCCAAAAACATTCAGTACTTC.

The CDR3 nucleotides read TGTGCCAGCAGGAATAGCGGGAGGATAATTGACATTCAGTACTTC. It codes for CASRNSGRIIDIQYF. J is TRBJ2-4 and V is TRBV6-2 or TRBV6-3, with 10 bases fitting TRBD2. Germline loops: CDR1 MNHEY, CDR2 SVGEGT. This CDR3 is 15 amino acids long. Trimming took 6 bases from V and 8 from J; bases not matched to a gene: 10.

This chain links TRBV6-2 or TRBV6-3 with TRBJ2-1; 8 nucleotides line up with TRBD2. CDR1 is MNHEY, CDR2 SVGEGT, per germline. This CDR3 contains 12 residues. V was clipped by 5 bases and J by 9 bases; unmatched bases: 3. CDR3 in amino acids: CASSTAGVEQFF. The CDR3 coding sequence is TGTGCCAGCAGTACAGCGGGGGTTGAGCAGTTCTTC.

CDR3 DNA sequence: TGTGCCAGCAGCCGACTCTCATTGGTGTCCAAAAACATTCAGTACTTC. Translation: CASSRLSLVSKNIQYF. This chain joins TRBV5-6 and TRBJ2-4, with no clear D. The CDR3 extends over 16 amino acids. Germline-derived CDR1 and CDR2 are SGHDT and YYEEEE. Trimming removed 4 bases from V and 2 bases from J, with 16 bases in between. The full variable domain, with the rest looked up from reference TRBV5-6 and TRBJ2-4, is DAGVTQSPTHLIKTRGQQVTLRCSPKSGHDTVSWYQQALGQGPQFIFQYYEEEERQRGNFPDRFSGHQFPNYSSELNVNALLLGDSALYLCASSRLSLVSKNIQYFGAGTRLSVL.

The chain employs TRBV6-2 or TRBV6-3 and TRBJ2-7; tentatively, D is TRBD2 (5 bases). V was cut by 6 bases and J by 3 bases, with 12 bases left in between. Germline values: CDR1 MNHEY, CDR2 SVGEGT. The CDR3 is 13 residues long. CDR3 nucleotide sequence: TGTGCCAGCAGCTTCGGGGAGCACTACGAGCAGTACGTC. Protein product: CASSFGEHYEQYV.